This TCR beta chain was identified during a study of blood T cell repertoires in COVID-19. Study details: COVID-19 samples from acute and convalescent phases originated in the United States, Italy and Spain. In each case, the material was cDNA or gDNA derived from T cells, B-cell-depleted T cells, or PBMCs.

This CDR3 has 16 residues. V lost 5 bases to trimming and J lost 1 base, with 18 bases between them. Germline V gives CDR1 SEHNR, CDR2 FQNEAQ (reference sequence). As handled by the study authors: By means of reference gene primer amplification, nucleated cell counts were estimated. Repertoires were generated with immunoSEQ multiplex PCR, while TCRdb's copy carries only in-frame clones and drops some. D and trimming come from the DNA, and the V and J calls and clone size come from that table. The data show 72,000 or so clones, approximately 90% seen once. The material sequenced was peripheral blood. The receptor comes from a woman aged 80 or over with acute or convalescent COVID-19. V and J are TRBV7-9 and TRBJ2-7; D remains ambiguous. CDR3 coding DNA: TGTGCCAGCAGCGCTATTGAGACTTCAATTTCCTACGAGCAGTACTTC. This codes for CASSAIETSISYEQYF.